This TCR beta chain is drawn from a study of naive and memory T cell subsets (dated by TCRdb to the late 2010s). About the study as a whole: An open-source, UMI-based TCR alpha and beta sequencing pipeline was applied to sorted naive and memory peripheral blood T cell subsets. IgG serology results and the functional CMV T cell responses were in complete agreement. RNA was DNase-treated and reverse transcribed with TCR constant-region primers, mostly using SuperScript III.

Concerning this clonotype: Its antigen specificity is not known. Within one base of it there is no much larger clone, and no base qualities were kept.

Study-wide conclusions, independent of this receptor: Gini index rose and Shannon and inverse Simpson diversity fell from naive through CM, EM and EMRA in both CD4 and CD8 cells. Once error correction was done, more than 85% of naive TCR sequences showed up just once, which made the naive abundance distributions much steeper than those of the memory subsets. A clonotype was defined as a single alpha or beta chain sequence rather than as a paired alpha/beta receptor. A few larger clonotypes were present in naive repertoires, especially CD8 naive repertoires, and these clonotypes were possibly memory cells re-expressing CD45RA. The repertoire findings for the naive and memory subsets could not be validated against a ground truth because none was available. TCR abundance followed a power law with an exponent that was different for naive and memory subsets but consistent across the three individuals. RNA-based TCR counts may be influenced by expression changes linked to T cell activation and differentiation.

From the second PCR step onward, the TCR alpha chain libraries and the TCR beta chain libraries were amplified separately. The CMV status of each donor was determined by measuring IFNgamma production from CD4+ T cells after fresh PBMCs had been stimulated overnight with CMV viral lysate. CD4 T cells were positively selected using Miltenyi beads, after which CD8 T cells were positively selected from the CD4-negative fraction. Cells were stained for CD3, CD4, CD8, CD45RA, CD27 and a live/dead dye and were sorted on a BD Aria II into four subsets based on CD45RA and CD27. Blood was obtained from three healthy volunteers, and the blood from each volunteer was fractionated into CD4 and CD8 T cells and subsequently into four differentiation subsets. Approximately 120 ml of peripheral blood was collected from each donor, and PBMC were isolated by Ficoll-Paque PLUS density-gradient centrifugation. Sorted cells were lysed in RLT buffer, after which RNA was extracted using a Qiagen RNeasy kit and stored at -80 degrees C.

The CDR3 runs 15 residues from the cysteine to the phenylalanine. The CDR3 DNA has 45 bases and is translated from base 1. After removal of 9 bases from V and 9 bases from J, the junction retains 12 bases not matched to a gene. In the germline V gene (reference sequence), CDR1 corresponds to LNHDA and CDR2 to SQIVND. Receptor amplification or capture employed UMI-ligation and nested PCR. The beta constant-region primer consisted of an equimolar mixture of two oligonucleotides that together covered TRBC1 and TRBC2. Four rounds of PCR, combining the SP2 primer with nested alpha and beta constant-region primers, were used to amplify the ligated cDNA. A single-stranded oligonucleotide carrying the SP2 primer and a 12-nucleotide UMI was ligated to the 3' end of the cDNA by T4 RNA ligase 1. The ligation reaction was incubated at 16°C for roughly 19-25 hours. PCR2 was usually performed as a SYBR Green qPCR and halted at a preset threshold so that over-amplification would not occur. All purifications after the first were performed with Agencourt AMPure XP magnetic beads. Libraries were quantified by Qubit and checked on a TapeStation, with a main peak expected near 650 bp. The pooled libraries were sequenced on an Illumina MiSeq using v2 2x251 paired-end kits, which usually yielded 1-2 million reads per sample. Each sample library was pooled at approximately 4 nM, and roughly 4.5-7% PhiX was included to improve cluster recognition. In the paper's pipeline: Decombinator assigned V and J genes to Demultiplexor-processed FASTQ reads by tag matching, allowing a single base-pair mismatch. Collapsinator relied on UMIs to fix sequencing errors as well as frequency errors caused by PCR heterogeneity. CDR3Translator translated TCRs and extracted CDR3s from the conserved cysteine to the FGXG phenylalanine, flagging non-productive sequences. Gini, Shannon entropy and inverse Simpson indices were computed after subsampling the repertoires to the same number of UMI-defined TCRs. Clonotype abundance distributions were fitted to a power law by maximum likelihood within the linear range. When run on a single naive CD8 sample, MIGEC and the pipeline yielded similar UMI counts, similar unique TCR numbers and similar clonal distributions. One analysis removed from the naive repertoire any naive TCRs that were also present in any memory subset from the same donor. A set of several thousand CMV-associated CDR3 sequences, compiled from VDJdb and a published dataset, was used to search the repertoires. Using fastp at Q25 and MiXCR, TCRdb reprocessed the public reads and kept productive beta chains. Each entry merges the rows of one CDR3 protein and shows their most common DNA and genes. V and J calls and clone size were set by TCRdb, not the authors. This sample is represented by 90,000 to 120,000 distinct CDR3 sequences; around 15% of them were singletons. Around 3% of the sample rests with the top ten.

Material for sequencing was naive CD8+ T cells from blood. Read against the paper, the sample's cell subset or site label means: naive T cells, CD45RA high CD27+. Recombination joined TRBV19 with TRBJ2-1, with TRBD2 identical over 12 junction bases. The origin of this receptor is a human donor in good health. The DNA sequence is as follows: TGTGCCAGCCTAAAGACTAGCGGGAGTCTGAGTGAGCAGTTCTTC. Its product reads: CASLKTSGSLSEQFF. Joined to the reference TRBV19 and TRBJ2-1 proteins, this CDR3 gives the full variable domain: DGGITQSPKYLFRKEGQNVTLSCEQNLNHDAMYWYRQDPGQGLRLIYYSQIVNDFQKGDIAEGYSVSREKKESFPLTVTSAQKNPTAFYLCASLKTSGSLSEQFFGPGTRLTVL.